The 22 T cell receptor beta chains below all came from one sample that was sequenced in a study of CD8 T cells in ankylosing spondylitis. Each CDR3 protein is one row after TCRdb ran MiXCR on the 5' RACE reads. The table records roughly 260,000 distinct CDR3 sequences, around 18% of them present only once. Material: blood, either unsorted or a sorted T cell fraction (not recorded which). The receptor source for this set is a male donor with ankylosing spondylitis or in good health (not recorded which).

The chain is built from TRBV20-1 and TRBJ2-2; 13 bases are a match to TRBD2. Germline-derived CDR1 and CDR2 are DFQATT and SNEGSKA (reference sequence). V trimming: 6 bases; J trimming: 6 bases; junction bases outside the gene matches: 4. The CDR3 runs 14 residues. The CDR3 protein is CSAGLAGVPGELFF. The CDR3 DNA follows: TGCAGTGCCGGACTAGCGGGAGTTCCCGGGGAGCTGTTTTTT.

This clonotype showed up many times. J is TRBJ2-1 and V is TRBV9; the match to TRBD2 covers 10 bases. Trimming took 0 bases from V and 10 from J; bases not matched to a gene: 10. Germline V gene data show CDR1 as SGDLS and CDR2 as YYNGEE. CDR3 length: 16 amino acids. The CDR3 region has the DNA TGTGCCAGCAGCGTAGCCCCGAAGCGGGGGGGTCGCGAGCAGTTCTTC. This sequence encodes CASSVAPKRGGREQFF. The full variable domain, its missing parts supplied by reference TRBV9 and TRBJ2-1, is DSGVTQTPKHLITATGQRVTLRCSPRSGDLSVYWYQQSLDQGLQFLIQYYNGEERAKGNILERFSAQQFPDLHSELNLSSLELGDSALYFCASSVAPKRGGREQFFGPGTRLTVL.

In nucleotides, the CDR3 is TGCGCCAGCAGCTTGTTGGGGTCTGGTGGGGCCAACGTCCTGACTTTC. It translates to CASSLLGSGGANVLTF. The V and J genes are TRBV5-1 and TRBJ2-6; D is unclear. Per germline, CDR1 SGHRS and CDR2 YFSETQ. This CDR3 contains 16 residues. V was cut by 1 base and J by 3 bases, with 11 bases left in between.

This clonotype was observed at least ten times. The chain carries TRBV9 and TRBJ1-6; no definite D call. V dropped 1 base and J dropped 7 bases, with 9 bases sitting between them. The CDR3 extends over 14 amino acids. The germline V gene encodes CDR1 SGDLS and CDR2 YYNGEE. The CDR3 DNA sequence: TGTGCCAGCAGCGTAAGTGGCCTCAATTCACCCCTCCACTTT. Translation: CASSVSGLNSPLHF.

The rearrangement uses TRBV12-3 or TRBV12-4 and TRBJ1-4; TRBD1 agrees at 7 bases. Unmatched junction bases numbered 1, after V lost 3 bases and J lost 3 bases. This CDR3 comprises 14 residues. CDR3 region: CASSFDRANEKLFF. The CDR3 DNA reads TGTGCCAGCAGTTTCGACAGGGCTAATGAAAAACTGTTTTTT.

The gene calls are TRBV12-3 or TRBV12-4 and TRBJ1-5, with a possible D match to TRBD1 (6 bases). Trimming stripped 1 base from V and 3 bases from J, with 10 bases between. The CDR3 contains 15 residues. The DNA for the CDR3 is TGTGCCAGCAGTTTAGAGGGGGGAATCAATCAGCCCCAGCATTTT. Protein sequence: CASSLEGGINQPQHF.

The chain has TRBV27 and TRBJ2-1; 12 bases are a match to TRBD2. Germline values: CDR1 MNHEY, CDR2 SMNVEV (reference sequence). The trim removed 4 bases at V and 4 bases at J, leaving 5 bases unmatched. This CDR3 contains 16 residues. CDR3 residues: CASSSGTSGGYNEQFF. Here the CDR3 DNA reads TGTGCCAGCAGTTCTGGTACTAGCGGGGGGTACAATGAGCAGTTCTTC.

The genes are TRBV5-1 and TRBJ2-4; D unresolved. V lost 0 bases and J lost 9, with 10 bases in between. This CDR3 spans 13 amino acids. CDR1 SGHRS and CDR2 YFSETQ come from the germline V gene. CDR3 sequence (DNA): TGCGCCAGCAGCTTGGAAGGGTCTGGCATTCAGTACTTC. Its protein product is CASSLEGSGIQYF.

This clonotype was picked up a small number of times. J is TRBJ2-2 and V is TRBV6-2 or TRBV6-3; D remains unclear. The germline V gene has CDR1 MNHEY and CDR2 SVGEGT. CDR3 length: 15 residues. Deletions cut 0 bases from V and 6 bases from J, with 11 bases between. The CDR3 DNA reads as TGTGCCAGCAGTTACTCAGGAGTTGCGCCCGGGGAGCTGTTTTTT. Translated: CASSYSGVAPGELFF.

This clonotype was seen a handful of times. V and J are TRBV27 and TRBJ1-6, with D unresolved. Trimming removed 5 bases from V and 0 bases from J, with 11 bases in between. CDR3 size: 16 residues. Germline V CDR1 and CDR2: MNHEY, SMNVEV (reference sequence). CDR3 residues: CASSAGRTSYNSPLHF. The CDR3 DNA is TGTGCCAGCAGTGCAGGACGGACCTCCTATAATTCACCCCTCCACTTT.

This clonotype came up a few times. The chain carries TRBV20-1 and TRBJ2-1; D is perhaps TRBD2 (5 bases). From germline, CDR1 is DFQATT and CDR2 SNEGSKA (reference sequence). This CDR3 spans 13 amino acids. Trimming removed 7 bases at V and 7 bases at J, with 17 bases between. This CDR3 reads CSVPDGIPNEQFF. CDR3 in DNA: TGCAGTGTCCCCGACGGGATTCCAAATGAGCAGTTCTTC.

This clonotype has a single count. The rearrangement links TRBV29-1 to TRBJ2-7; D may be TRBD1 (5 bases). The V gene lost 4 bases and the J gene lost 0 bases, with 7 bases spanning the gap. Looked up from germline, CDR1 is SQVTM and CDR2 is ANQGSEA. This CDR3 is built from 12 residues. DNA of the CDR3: TGCAGCGTTGGACAGACCTCCTACGAGCAGTACGTC. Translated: CSVGQTSYEQYV.

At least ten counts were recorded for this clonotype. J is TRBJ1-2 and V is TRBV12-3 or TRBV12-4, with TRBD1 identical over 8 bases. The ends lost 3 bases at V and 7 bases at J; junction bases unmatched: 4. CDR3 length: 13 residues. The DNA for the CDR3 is TGTGCCAGCAGTTTTTCAGGGGGCGGTGGCTACACCTTC. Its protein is CASSFSGGGGYTF.

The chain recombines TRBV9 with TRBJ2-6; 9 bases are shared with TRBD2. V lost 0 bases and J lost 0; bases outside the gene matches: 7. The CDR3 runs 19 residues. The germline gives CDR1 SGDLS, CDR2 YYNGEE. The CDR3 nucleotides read TGTGCCAGCAGCGTAGTGGGCCTAGCGGGAAACTCTGGGGCCAACGTCCTGACTTTC. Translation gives CASSVVGLAGNSGANVLTF.

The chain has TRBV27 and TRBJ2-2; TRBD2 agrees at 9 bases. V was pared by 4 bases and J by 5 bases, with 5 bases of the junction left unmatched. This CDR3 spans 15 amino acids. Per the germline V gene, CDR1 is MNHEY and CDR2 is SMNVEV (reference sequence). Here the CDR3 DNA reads TGTGCCAGCAGTTACGGGGCGGGAGGGACCGGGGAGCTGTTTTTT. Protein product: CASSYGAGGTGELFF.

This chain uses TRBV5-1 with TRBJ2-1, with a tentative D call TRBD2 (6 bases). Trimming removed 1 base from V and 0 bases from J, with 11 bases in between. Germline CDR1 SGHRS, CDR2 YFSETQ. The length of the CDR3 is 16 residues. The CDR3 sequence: CASSLFAGNSYNEQFF. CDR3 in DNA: TGCGCCAGCAGCTTGTTTGCGGGGAACTCCTACAATGAGCAGTTCTTC. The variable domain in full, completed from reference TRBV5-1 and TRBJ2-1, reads KAGVTQTPRYLIKTRGQQVTLSCSPISGHRSVSWYQQTPGQGLQFLFEYFSETQRNKGNFPGRFSGRQFSNSRSEMNVSTLELGDSALYLCASSLFAGNSYNEQFFGPGTRLTVL.

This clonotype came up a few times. The chain's CDR3 is CASSPPLSDSNTQYF. In nucleotides, the CDR3 is TGTGCCAGCAGTCCGCCCCTCTCCGACTCAAATACGCAGTATTTT. The chain has TRBV28 and TRBJ2-3, with D uncertain. Germline values: CDR1 MDHEN, CDR2 SYDVKM. Trimming removed 5 bases from V and 7 bases from J, with 19 bases in between. The CDR3 contains 15 residues.

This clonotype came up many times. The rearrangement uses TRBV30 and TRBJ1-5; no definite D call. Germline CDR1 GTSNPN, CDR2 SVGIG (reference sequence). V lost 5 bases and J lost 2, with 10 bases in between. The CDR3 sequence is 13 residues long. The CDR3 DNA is TGTGCCTGGTCGAAAGGTGGCAATCAGCCCCAGCATTTT. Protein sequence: CAWSKGGNQPQHF. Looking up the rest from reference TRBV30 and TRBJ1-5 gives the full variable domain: SQTIHQWPATLVQPVGSPLSLECTVEGTSNPNLYWYRQAAGRGLQLLFYSVGIGQISSEVPQNLSASRPQDRQFILSSKKLLLSDSGFYLCAWSKGGNQPQHFGDGTRLSIL.

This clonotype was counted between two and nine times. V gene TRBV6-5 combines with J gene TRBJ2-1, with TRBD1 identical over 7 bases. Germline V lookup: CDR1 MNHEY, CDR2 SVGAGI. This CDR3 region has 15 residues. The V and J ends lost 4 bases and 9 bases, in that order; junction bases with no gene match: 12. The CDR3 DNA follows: TGTGCCAGCAGTTTATTCCGGGACAGCTCAACTGAGCAGTTCTTC. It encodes CASSLFRDSSTEQFF.

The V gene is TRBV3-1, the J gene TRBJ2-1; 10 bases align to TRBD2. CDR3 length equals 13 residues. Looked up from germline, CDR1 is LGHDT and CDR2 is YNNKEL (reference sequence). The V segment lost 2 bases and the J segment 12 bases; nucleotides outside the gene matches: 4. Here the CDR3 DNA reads TGTGCCAGCAGCCAAACCCCTAGCGGGGGGCAGTTCTTC. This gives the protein CASSQTPSGGQFF.

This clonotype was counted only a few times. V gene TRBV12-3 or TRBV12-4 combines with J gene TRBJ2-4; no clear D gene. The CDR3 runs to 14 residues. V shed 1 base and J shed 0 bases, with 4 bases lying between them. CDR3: CASSLELAKNIQYF. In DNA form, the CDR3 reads TGTGCCAGCAGTTTAGAGCTAGCCAAAAACATTCAGTACTTC.

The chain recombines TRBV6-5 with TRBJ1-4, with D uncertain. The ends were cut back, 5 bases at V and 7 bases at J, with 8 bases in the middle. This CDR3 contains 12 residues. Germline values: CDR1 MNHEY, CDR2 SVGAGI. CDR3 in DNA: TGTGCCAGCAGTCGCGATCGTGAAAAACTGTTTTTT. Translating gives CASSRDREKLFF.